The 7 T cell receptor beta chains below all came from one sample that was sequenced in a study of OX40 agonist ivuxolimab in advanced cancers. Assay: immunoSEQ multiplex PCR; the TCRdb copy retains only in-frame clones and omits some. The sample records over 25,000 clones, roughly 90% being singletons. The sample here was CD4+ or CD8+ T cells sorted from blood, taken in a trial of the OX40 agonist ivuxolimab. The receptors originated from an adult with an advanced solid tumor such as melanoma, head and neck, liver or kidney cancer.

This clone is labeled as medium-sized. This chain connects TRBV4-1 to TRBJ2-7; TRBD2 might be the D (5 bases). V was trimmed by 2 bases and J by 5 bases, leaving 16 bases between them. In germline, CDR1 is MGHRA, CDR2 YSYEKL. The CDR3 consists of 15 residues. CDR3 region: CASSQIARGEDEQYF. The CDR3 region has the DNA TGCGCCAGCAGCCAAATAGCCCGGGGAGAGGACGAGCAGTACTTC.

Here the CDR3 DNA reads TGCAGCGCAAAGCGGGAGGGCTACGAGCAGTACTTC. This codes for CSAKREGYEQYF. The V and J genes are TRBV29-1 and TRBJ2-7, with TRBD2 matching 10 bases. Germline V gene lookup returns CDR1 SQVTM and CDR2 ANQGSEA. The CDR3 consists of 12 residues. V was pared by 7 bases and J by 3 bases, with 3 bases of the junction left unmatched.

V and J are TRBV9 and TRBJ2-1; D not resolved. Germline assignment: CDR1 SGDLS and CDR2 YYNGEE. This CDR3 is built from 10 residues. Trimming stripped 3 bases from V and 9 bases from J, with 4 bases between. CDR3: CASSGVEQFF. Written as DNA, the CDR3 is TGTGCCAGCAGCGGGGTTGAGCAGTTCTTC.

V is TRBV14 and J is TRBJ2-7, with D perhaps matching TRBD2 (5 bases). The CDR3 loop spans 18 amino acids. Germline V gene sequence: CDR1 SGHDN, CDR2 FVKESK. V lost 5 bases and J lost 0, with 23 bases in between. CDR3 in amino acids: CASSERLYGKPLSYEQYF. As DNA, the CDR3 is TGTGCCAGCAGCGAACGACTATACGGGAAACCCCTCTCCTACGAGCAGTACTTC. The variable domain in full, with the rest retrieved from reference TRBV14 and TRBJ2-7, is EAGVTQFPSHSVIEKGQTVTLRCDPISGHDNLYWYRRVMGKEIKFLLHFVKESKQDESGMPNNRFLAERTGGTYSTLKVQPAELEDSGVYFCASSERLYGKPLSYEQYFGPGTRLTVT.

The CDR3 DNA sequence: TGTGCCAGCAGCGTTCGCACAGATACGCAGTATTTT. This sequence encodes CASSVRTDTQYF. V gene TRBV9 combines with J gene TRBJ2-3; D remains unclear. Germline CDR1 is SGDLS and CDR2 is YYNGEE. V was clipped by 2 bases and J by 1 base, with 2 bases between them. The CDR3 length is 12 residues. The full variable domain, in which reference TRBV9 and TRBJ2-3 provide the parts outside the CDR3, is DSGVTQTPKHLITATGQRVTLRCSPRSGDLSVYWYQQSLDQGLQFLIQYYNGEERAKGNILERFSAQQFPDLHSELNLSSLELGDSALYFCASSVRTDTQYFGPGTRLTVL.

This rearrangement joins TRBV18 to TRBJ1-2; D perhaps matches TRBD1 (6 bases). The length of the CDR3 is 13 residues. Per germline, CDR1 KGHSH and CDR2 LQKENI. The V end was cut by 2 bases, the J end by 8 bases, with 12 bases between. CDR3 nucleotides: TGTGCCAGCTCACCATTTGACAGGCACGGCTACACCTTC. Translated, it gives CASSPFDRHGYTF.

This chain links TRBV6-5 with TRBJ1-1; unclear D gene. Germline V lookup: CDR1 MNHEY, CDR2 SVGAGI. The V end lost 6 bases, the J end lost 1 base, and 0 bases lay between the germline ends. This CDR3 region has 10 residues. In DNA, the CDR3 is TGTGCCAGCAGGAACACTGAAGCTTTCTTT. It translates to CASRNTEAFF.